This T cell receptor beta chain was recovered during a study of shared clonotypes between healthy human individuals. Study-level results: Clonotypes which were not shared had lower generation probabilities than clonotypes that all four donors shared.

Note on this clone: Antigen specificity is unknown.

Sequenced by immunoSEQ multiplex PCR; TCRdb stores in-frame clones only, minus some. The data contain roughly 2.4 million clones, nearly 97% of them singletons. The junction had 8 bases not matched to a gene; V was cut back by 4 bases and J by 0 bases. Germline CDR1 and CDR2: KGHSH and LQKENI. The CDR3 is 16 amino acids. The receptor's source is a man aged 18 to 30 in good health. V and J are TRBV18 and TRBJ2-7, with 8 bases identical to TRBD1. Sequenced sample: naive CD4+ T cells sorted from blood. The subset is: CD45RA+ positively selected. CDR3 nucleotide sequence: TGTGCCAGCTCACTGTCCGCAGGGGGCTTCTCCTACGAGCAGTACTTC. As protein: CASSLSAGGFSYEQYF.